These 25 T cell receptor beta chains came from one sample sequenced in a study of blood T cells in healthy people across ages. The use of a sample-barcoded 5' primer and a J-beta primer mix characterized a second PCR of roughly 6 to 11 cycles. Each CDR3 protein gets one entry after TCRdb re-called the 5' RACE reads with MiXCR. The data show around 1.1 million distinct CDR3 sequences, with approximately 38% seen just once and around 13% held by the top ten. The sequencing input was blood. These receptors all come from a man aged 18 to 35 in good health.

The chain carries TRBV5-6 and TRBJ2-2; the match to TRBD1 covers 10 bases. From germline, CDR1 is SGHDT and CDR2 YYEEEE. After removal of 4 bases from V and 1 base from J, the junction contained 7 bases not matched to a gene. The CDR3 totals 17 residues. As DNA, the CDR3 is TGTGCCAGCAGCGCACTTGGGACAGGGGAGAACACCGGGGAGCTGTTTTTT. It codes for CASSALGTGENTGELFF.

This chain uses TRBV20-1 with TRBJ1-2; D gene ambiguous. CDR1 and CDR2 from the germline V gene are DFQATT and SNEGSKA (reference sequence). Trimming left V 1 base short and J 4 bases short, with 19 bases between. This CDR3 spans 16 amino acids. CDR3 nucleotide sequence: TGCAGTGCTAGAGTTGGGTCAGTGAGGGAGGGCTATGGCTACACCTTC. This sequence encodes CSARVGSVREGYGYTF.

This clonotype has a single count. The chain links TRBV5-1 to TRBJ1-1, with D unresolved. The CDR3 runs 16 residues. Trimming took 0 bases from V and 1 from J, leaving 13 bases between them. Germline values: CDR1 SGHRS, CDR2 YFSETQ. DNA of the CDR3: TGCGCCAGCAGCTTGGCCGGTTTCGGACGGAACACTGAAGCTTTCTTT. It encodes CASSLAGFGRNTEAFF.

V is TRBV20-1 and J is TRBJ2-2; D perhaps matches TRBD2 (7 bases). The CDR3 sequence is 16 residues long. Per germline, CDR1 DFQATT and CDR2 SNEGSKA (reference sequence). Trimming stripped 1 base from V and 4 bases from J, with 16 bases between. Here the CDR3 reads CSARVRPGGITGELFF. CDR3 DNA: TGCAGTGCTAGAGTCAGGCCGGGGGGCATCACCGGGGAGCTGTTTTTT.

This clonotype was detected only a few times. This chain joins TRBV6-2 or TRBV6-3 and TRBJ2-4, with 7 bases lining up with TRBD1. The CDR3 contains 16 residues. Unmatched junction bases numbered 8, after V lost 6 bases and J lost 0 bases. Looked up from germline, CDR1 is MNHEY and CDR2 is SVGEGT. CDR3: CASRTGTDLAKNIQYF. CDR3 bases: TGTGCCAGCAGGACTGGGACAGATCTAGCCAAAAACATTCAGTACTTC.

This chain links TRBV5-1 with TRBJ2-7; D may be TRBD1 (5 bases). This CDR3 is 16 amino acids long. Between the trimmed V and J ends, which lost 0 bases and 7 bases, there was a span of 20 bases. CDR1 is SGHRS, CDR2 YFSETQ, per germline. The CDR3 sequence: CASSLGAQGAYNEQYF. The CDR3 DNA reads TGCGCCAGCAGCTTGGGGGCTCAGGGTGCCTACAATGAGCAGTACTTC.

This clonotype was recorded a few times. The rearrangement joins TRBV27 to TRBJ2-1; possibly TRBD2 for D (5 bases). The CDR3 runs 15 residues. Per germline, CDR1 MNHEY and CDR2 SMNVEV (reference sequence). The V gene lost 5 bases and the J gene lost 0 bases, with 11 bases spanning the gap. CDR3 DNA: TGTGCCAGCAGTCCAAAAGGGAGCTCCTACAATGAGCAGTTCTTC. It is translated as CASSPKGSSYNEQFF.

The V gene is TRBV7-6, the J gene TRBJ1-1; D is ambiguous. Trimming removed 5 bases from V and 1 base from J, with 11 bases in between. This CDR3 spans 14 amino acids. Germline V gene sequence: CDR1 SGHVS, CDR2 FNYEAQ. CDR3 nucleotide sequence: TGTGCCAGCAGCCGAGAGAGCGAGAACACTGAAGCTTTCTTT. The encoded protein is CASSRESENTEAFF.

This clonotype was detected a few times. This chain connects TRBV24-1 to TRBJ2-5; no clear D. The germline V and J ends were trimmed by 5 bases and 2 bases, with 8 bases remaining between them. The V gene's germline CDR1 is KGHDR and CDR2 SFDVKD. The CDR3 sequence is 13 residues long. CDR3 loop: CATSGQLQETQYF. The CDR3 nucleotides are TGTGCCACCAGTGGGCAACTTCAAGAGACCCAGTACTTC.

The chain combines TRBV9 with TRBJ2-1; D is possibly TRBD2 (6 bases). The length of the CDR3 is 15 residues. The V end was cut by 4 bases, the J end by 5 bases, with 16 bases between. The germline V gene encodes CDR1 SGDLS and CDR2 YYNGEE. The CDR3 nucleotides read TGTGCCAGCAGCCCCGTCGTTAGCGGAAACAATGAGCAGTTCTTC. Translation gives CASSPVVSGNNEQFF.

This clonotype was found a few times. The rearrangement links TRBV3-1 to TRBJ1-1; tentatively, D is TRBD1 (5 bases). The CDR3 length is 14 residues. V was clipped by 1 base and J by 5 bases, with 11 bases between them. Germline-derived CDR1 and CDR2 are LGHDT and YNNKEL (reference sequence). The CDR3 spells CASSQAPGSTEAFF. The CDR3 DNA follows: TGTGCCAGCAGCCAAGCTCCAGGGTCGACTGAAGCTTTCTTT.

The gene calls are TRBV29-1 and TRBJ2-1; unclear D gene. The V gene lost 0 bases and the J gene lost 5 bases, with 14 bases spanning the gap. The germline V gene has CDR1 SQVTM and CDR2 ANQGSEA. This CDR3 contains 15 residues. CDR3 amino acids: CSVEDVRAQHNEQFF. CDR3 DNA: TGCAGCGTTGAAGACGTCCGGGCCCAGCACAATGAGCAGTTCTTC.

The chain links TRBV7-2 to TRBJ1-2; D is perhaps TRBD1 (6 bases). V shed 2 bases and J shed 8 bases, with 12 bases lying between them. Germline CDR1 SGHTA, CDR2 FQGNSA. There are 13 residues in the CDR3. CDR3 nucleotide sequence: TGTGCCAGCAGCTTACCCACAGGGTTGGGCTACACCTTC. Its translation is CASSLPTGLGYTF.

The V and J genes are TRBV12-5 and TRBJ2-2, with 7 bases that match TRBD1. The CDR3 has 14 amino acids. Per germline, CDR1 LGHNT and CDR2 FRNRAP. V lost 1 base to trimming and J lost 4 bases; unmatched junction nucleotides: 0. Written as DNA, the CDR3 is TGTGCTAGTGGTTTGGCAGGGGGCACCGGGGAGCTGTTTTTT. This sequence encodes CASGLAGGTGELFF.

Comment on this clonotype: A much larger clonotype is one base distant, so this may be a read error. V usage is TRBV20-1 and J usage is TRBJ2-4; D is unresolved. The V end was cut by 0 bases, the J end by 2 bases, with 14 bases between. The CDR3 is 16 residues long. Germline CDR1 reads DFQATT; CDR2 reads SNEGSKA (reference sequence). The CDR3 sequence is CSARDFQVITKNIQYF. The DNA for the CDR3 is TGCAGTGCTAGAGATTTCCAGGTTATAACCAAAAACATTCAGTACTTC.

The chain employs TRBV20-1 and TRBJ1-5; D is ambiguous. Per the germline V gene, CDR1 is DFQATT and CDR2 is SNEGSKA (reference sequence). CDR3 length: 11 amino acids. Deletions cut 7 bases from V and 8 bases from J, with 12 bases between. The CDR3 DNA reads TGCAGTGTTACAAAAAAGGAGCCCCAGCATTTT. It is translated as CSVTKKEPQHF.

The V gene is TRBV25-1, the J gene TRBJ1-4, with TRBD1 as a possible D gene (6 bases). The CDR3 consists of 14 residues. Germline assignment: CDR1 MGHDK and CDR2 SYGVNS. V was shortened by 6 bases and J by 4 bases, with 12 bases between the two germline ends. The CDR3 here is CASRGDINNEKLFF. The CDR3 nucleotides read TGTGCCAGCAGGGGGGACATTAATAATGAAAAACTGTTTTTT.

Worth noting for this clonotype: The junction does not match germline at one end; this may be a read error. V and J are TRBV12-3 or TRBV12-4 and TRBJ1-1; TRBD1 matches 10 bases. The CDR3 sequence is 13 residues long. CDR3 region: CTSSRDRGSEAFF. In DNA form, the CDR3 reads TGTACCAGCAGTCGGGACAGGGGTTCCGAAGCTTTCTTT.

This clonotype turned up a few times. The genes are TRBV3-1 and TRBJ1-2; TRBD1 matches at 8 bases. The CDR3 extends over 15 amino acids. V was clipped by 9 bases and J by 2 bases; unmatched bases: 11. CDR1 is LGHDT, CDR2 YNNKEL, per germline (reference sequence). The CDR3: CASFGTGNPNYGYTF. DNA of the CDR3: TGTGCCAGTTTCGGGACAGGCAACCCAAACTATGGCTACACCTTC.

This clonotype was counted a few times. CDR3 sequence reads: CSANRIGNEQFF. In DNA form, the CDR3 reads TGCAGTGCTAACAGAATAGGGAATGAGCAGTTCTTC. The V call is TRBV20-1, the J call TRBJ2-1; no clear D gene. The CDR3 sequence is 12 residues long. The ends were cut back, 4 bases at V and 7 bases at J, with 11 bases in the middle. Germline CDR1 DFQATT, CDR2 SNEGSKA (reference sequence).

The CDR3 DNA follows: TGTGCCAGCAGCCAAGATAACGGTCGGGCATTCCGTCGAAGAAACACCATATATTTT. Amino acid sequence: CASSQDNGRAFRRRNTIYF. The rearrangement joins TRBV3-1 to TRBJ1-3; D remains ambiguous. Germline CDR1 and CDR2: LGHDT and YNNKEL (reference sequence). The CDR3 consists of 19 residues. The germline V and J ends were trimmed by 0 bases and 5 bases, with 23 bases remaining between them.

This clonotype was detected many times. The chain recombines TRBV12-3 or TRBV12-4 with TRBJ1-2; D is undetermined. Trimming took off 5 bases at V and 4 bases at J, with 11 bases between the two ends. The CDR3 consists of 13 residues. Here the CDR3 DNA reads TGTGCCAGCAGTCCCGGACTGATCTATGGCTACACCTTC. It translates to CASSPGLIYGYTF.

The chain is built from TRBV19 and TRBJ2-5; 8 bases align to TRBD1. The CDR3 has 14 residues. Losses at the gene ends were 6 bases for V and 0 bases for J; bases not matched to a gene: 3. Germline loops: CDR1 LNHDA, CDR2 SQIVND (reference sequence). The CDR3 sequence is CASRKDRDQETQYF. The CDR3 DNA sequence: TGTGCCAGTAGGAAGGACAGGGACCAAGAGACCCAGTACTTC.

This clonotype was recorded at least ten times. The chain joins TRBV7-9 to TRBJ2-3; 7 bases line up with TRBD2. CDR3 length: 14 amino acids. V shed 5 bases and J 4 bases; nucleotides not matched to a gene: 6. Germline V lookup: CDR1 SEHNR, CDR2 FQNEAQ (reference sequence). The CDR3 sequence: CASSPGLGADTQYF. CDR3 bases: TGTGCCAGCAGCCCCGGACTAGGCGCAGATACGCAGTATTTT.

The table lists this clonotype with many counts. The rearrangement joins TRBV7-2 to TRBJ2-5, with D unclear. Germline V gene sequence: CDR1 SGHTA, CDR2 FQGNSA. This CDR3 spans 12 amino acids. The V end was cut by 2 bases, the J end by 5 bases, with 6 bases between. The CDR3 DNA follows: TGTGCCAGCAGCTTACTACGCGAGACCCAGTACTTC. Amino acid sequence: CASSLLRETQYF.